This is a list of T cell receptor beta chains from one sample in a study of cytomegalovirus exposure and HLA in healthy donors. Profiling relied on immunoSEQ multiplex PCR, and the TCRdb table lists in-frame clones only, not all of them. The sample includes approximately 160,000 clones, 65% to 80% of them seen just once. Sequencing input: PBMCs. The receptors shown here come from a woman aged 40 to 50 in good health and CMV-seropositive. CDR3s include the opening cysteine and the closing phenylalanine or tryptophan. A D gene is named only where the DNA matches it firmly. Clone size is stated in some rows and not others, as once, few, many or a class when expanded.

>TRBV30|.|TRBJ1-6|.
CAWSAGLGGTNSPLHF
TGTGCCTGGAGTGCGGGGCTGGGAGGAACGAATTCACCCCTCCACTTT
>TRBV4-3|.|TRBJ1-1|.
CASSQTWGGYTEAFF
TGCGCCAGCAGCCAAACCTGGGGGGGTTATACTGAAGCTTTCTTT
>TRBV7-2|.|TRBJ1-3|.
CASSLGSAGNTIYF
TGTGCCAGCAGCTTAGGTTCTGCTGGAAACACCATATATTTT
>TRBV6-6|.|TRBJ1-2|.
CASRVGGAEANYGYTF
TGTGCCAGCAGGGTGGGGGGAGCAGAAGCTAACTATGGCTACACCTTC
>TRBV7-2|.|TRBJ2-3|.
CASSLAGDRRTDTQYF
TGTGCCAGCAGCTTAGCGGGAGACAGGCGCACAGATACGCAGTATTTT
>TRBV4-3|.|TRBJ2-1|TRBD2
CASSHGTSGRANEQFF
TGCGCCAGCAGCCACGGCACTAGCGGGAGAGCCAATGAGCAGTTCTTC
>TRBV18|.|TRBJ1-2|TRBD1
CASSDQGQGNYGYTF
TGTGCCAGCTCGGACCAAGGACAGGGGAACTATGGCTACACCTTC
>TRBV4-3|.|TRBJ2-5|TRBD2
CASSHRAGPQETQYF
TGCGCCAGCAGCCATCGAGCGGGGCCTCAAGAGACCCAGTACTTC
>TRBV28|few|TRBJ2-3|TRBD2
CASSLRAGGDTDTQYF
TGTGCCAGCAGTTTGCGGGCGGGGGGGGACACAGATACGCAGTATTTT
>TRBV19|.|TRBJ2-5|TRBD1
CASSPGGFGETQYF
TGTGCCAGTAGTCCAGGGGGATTTGGGGAGACCCAGTACTTC
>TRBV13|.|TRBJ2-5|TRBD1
CASSSGGEETQYF
TGTGCCAGCAGCTCAGGGGGCGAGGAGACCCAGTACTTC
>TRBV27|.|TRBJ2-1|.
CASSLGDFNEQFF
TGTGCCAGCAGTTTAGGGGACTTCAATGAGCAGTTCTTC
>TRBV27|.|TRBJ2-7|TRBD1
CASSHGTGRSSYEQYF
TGTGCCAGCAGTCACGGGACAGGGCGTAGCTCCTACGAACAGTACTTC
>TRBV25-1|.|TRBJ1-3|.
CASSEYLGNSIYF
TGTGCCAGCAGTGAATATCTTGGTAACTCCATATATTTT
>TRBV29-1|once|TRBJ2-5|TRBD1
CSVDATGNQETQYF
TGCAGCGTTGACGCGACAGGGAACCAAGAGACCCAGTACTTC
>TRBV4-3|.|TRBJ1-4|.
CASSQDSGFFGTNEKLFF
TGCGCCAGCAGCCAAGATTCAGGATTTTTTGGAACTAATGAAAAACTGTTTTTT
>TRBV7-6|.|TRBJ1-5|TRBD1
CASSLEQGVGQPQHF
TGTGCCAGCAGCTTAGAACAGGGGGTAGGCCAGCCCCAGCATTTT
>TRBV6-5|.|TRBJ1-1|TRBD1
CASSYKFPGGRAEAFF
TGTGCCAGCAGTTACAAATTCCCAGGGGGTAGGGCTGAAGCTTTCTTT
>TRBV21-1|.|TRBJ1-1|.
CASSKARGTGKEAFF
TGTGCCAGCAGCAAAGCGCGGGGGACAGGGAAAGAAGCTTTCTTT
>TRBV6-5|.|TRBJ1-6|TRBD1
CASSSEGGQYNSPLHF
TGTGCCAGCAGTTCCGAAGGGGGCCAGTATAATTCACCCCTCCACTTT
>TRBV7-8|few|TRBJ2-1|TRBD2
CASSRLAGGMFNEQFF
TGTGCCAGCAGCCGACTAGCGGGGGGGATGTTCAATGAGCAGTTCTTC
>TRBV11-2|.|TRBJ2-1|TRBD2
CASSSSGNEQFF
TGTGCCAGCAGCTCTAGCGGGAATGAGCAGTTCTTC
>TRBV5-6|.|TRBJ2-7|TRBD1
CASSGGDRAHEQYF
TGTGCCAGCAGCGGGGGGGACAGGGCCCACGAGCAGTACTTC
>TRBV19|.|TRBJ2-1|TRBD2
CASSIAAGGPYNEQFF
TGTGCCAGTAGTATCGCGGCGGGAGGGCCCTACAATGAGCAGTTCTTC
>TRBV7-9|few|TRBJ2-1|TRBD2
CASSLGLAVGVEQFF
TGTGCCAGCAGCTTAGGGCTAGCGGTGGGGGTAGAGCAGTTCTTC
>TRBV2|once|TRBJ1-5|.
CASSGREGTGQPQHF
TGTGCCAGCAGTGGGAGGGAGGGTACAGGGCAGCCCCAGCATTTT
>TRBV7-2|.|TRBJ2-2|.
CASKRTKNTGELFF
TGTGCCAGCAAAAGGACTAAGAACACCGGGGAGCTGTTTTTT
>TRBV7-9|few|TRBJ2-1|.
CASSLGANNEQFF
TGTGCCAGCAGCTTAGGAGCCAACAATGAGCAGTTCTTC
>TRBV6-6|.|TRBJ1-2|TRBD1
CASSYTGGSDGYTF
TGTGCCAGCAGTTATACAGGGGGCAGCGATGGCTACACCTTC
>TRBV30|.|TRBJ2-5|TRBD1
CAWSRDSQETQYF
TGTGCCTGGAGTCGGGACAGCCAAGAGACCCAGTACTTC
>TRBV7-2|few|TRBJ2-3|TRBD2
CASSLIGLAGTDTQYF
TGTGCCAGCAGTTTAATCGGACTAGCGGGCACAGATACGCAGTATTTT
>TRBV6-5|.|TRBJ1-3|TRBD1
CASSRRTGGYTIYF
TGTGCCAGCAGCCGCCGGACAGGGGGCTACACCATATATTTT
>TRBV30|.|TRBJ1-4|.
CAWFPGEGSEKLFF
TGTGCCTGGTTTCCCGGGGAAGGGAGTGAAAAACTGTTTTTT
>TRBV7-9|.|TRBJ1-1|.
CASSLGWGDGENTEAFF
TGTGCCAGCAGCTTAGGATGGGGGGACGGAGAAAACACTGAAGCTTTCTTT
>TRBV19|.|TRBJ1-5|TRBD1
CASSARDRANQPQHF
TGTGCCAGTAGTGCCCGGGACAGGGCCAATCAGCCCCAGCATTTT
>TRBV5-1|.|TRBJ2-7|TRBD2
CASSLGTSGSYEQYF
TGCGCCAGCAGCTTAGGGACTAGCGGGAGCTACGAGCAGTACTTC
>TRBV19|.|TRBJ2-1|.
CASSILEGDEQFF
TGTGCCAGTAGTATCTTGGAGGGCGATGAGCAGTTCTTC
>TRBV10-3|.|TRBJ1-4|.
CAINQGTNEKLFF
TGTGCCATCAACCAGGGGACTAATGAAAAACTGTTTTTT
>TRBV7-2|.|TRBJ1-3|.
CASSRESGNTIYF
TGTGCCAGCAGCCGCGAGTCAGGAAACACCATATATTTT
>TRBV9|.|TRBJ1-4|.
CASSGNSLPYEKLFF
TGTGCCAGCAGCGGCAACAGCCTTCCCTATGAAAAACTGTTTTTT
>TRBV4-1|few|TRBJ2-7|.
CASSQAQRYEQYF
TGCGCCAGCAGCCAAGCTCAGAGGTACGAGCAGTACTTC
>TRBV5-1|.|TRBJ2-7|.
CASSEQKEQYF
TGCGCCAGCAGCGAGCAAAAAGAGCAGTACTTC
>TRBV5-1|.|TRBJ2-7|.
CASSERTTAYEQYF
TGCGCCAGCAGTGAAAGGACAACAGCCTACGAGCAGTACTTC
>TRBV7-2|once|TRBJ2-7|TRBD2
CASSSGTSHYEQYF
TGTGCCAGCAGCTCAGGGACTAGCCACTACGAGCAGTACTTC
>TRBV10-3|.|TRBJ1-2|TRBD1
CAISAGTGYIGYTF
TGTGCCATCAGCGCCGGGACAGGTTATATTGGCTACACCTTC
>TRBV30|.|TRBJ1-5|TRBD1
CAWRGQGANQPQHF
TGTGCCTGGAGAGGTCAGGGGGCGAATCAGCCCCAGCATTTT
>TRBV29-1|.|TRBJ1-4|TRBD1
CSVLTMGQKGVTTNEKLFF
TGCAGCGTTCTGACAATGGGACAGAAGGGAGTGACAACTAATGAAAAACTGTTTTTT
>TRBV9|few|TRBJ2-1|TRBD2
CASSPRTSGARSDEQFF
TGTGCCAGCAGCCCGCGGACTAGCGGGGCCCGCTCGGATGAGCAGTTCTTC
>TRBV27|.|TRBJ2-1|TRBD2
CASSRGLAGGPANEQFF
TGTGCCAGCAGTCGGGGACTAGCGGGAGGGCCCGCCAATGAGCAGTTCTTC
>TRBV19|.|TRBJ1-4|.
CASSFRDKDEKLFF
TGTGCCAGTAGTTTCCGGGACAAGGATGAAAAACTGTTTTTT
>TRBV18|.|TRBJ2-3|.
CASSPTGDTQYF
TGTGCCAGCTCACCAACGGGAGATACGCAGTATTTT
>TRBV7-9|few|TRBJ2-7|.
CASSSSTRGDEQYF
TGTGCCAGCAGCTCCTCGACCCGCGGAGACGAGCAGTACTTC
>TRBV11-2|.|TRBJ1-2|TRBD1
CASSSYRGTNYGYTF
TGTGCCAGCAGCTCGTACAGGGGGACTAACTATGGCTACACCTTC
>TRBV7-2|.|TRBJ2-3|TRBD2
CASSISVLAGPTDTQYF
TGTGCCAGCAGCATTAGCGTTCTAGCGGGGCCCACAGATACGCAGTATTTT
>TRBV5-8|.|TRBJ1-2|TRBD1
CASSPDRVGYTF
TGTGCCAGCAGCCCGGACAGGGTTGGCTACACCTTC
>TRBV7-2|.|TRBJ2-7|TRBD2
CASSSFREDEQYF
TGTGCCAGCAGCTCCTTCCGGGAGGACGAGCAGTACTTC
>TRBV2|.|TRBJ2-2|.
CASMDGAGNTGELFF
TGTGCCAGCATGGACGGAGCGGGTAACACCGGGGAGCTGTTTTTT